This is a list of T cell receptor beta chains from one sample in a study of Ad26.COV2.S vaccination and SARS-CoV-2 variants. The protocol was immunoSEQ multiplex PCR, while the TCRdb copy is restricted to in-frame clones and leaves out a portion. The sample consists of a few hundred thousand clones, about nine tenths of them appearing once. The sample consisted of peripheral blood, taken in a trial of Ad26.COV2.S vaccine versus placebo. These receptors were taken from a person between 18 and 59 years old who received the Ad26.COV2.S COVID-19 vaccine or a placebo. Each CDR3 is given without its conserved first and last residue.

V gene: TRBV6-1
CDR3 protein: ASSEWTGVYEQY

V gene: TRBV12-3/TRBV12-4
CDR3 protein: ASSVGGIYGYT

V gene: TRBV20-1
CDR3 protein: SASHSLPRSGANVLT

V gene: TRBV29-1
CDR3 protein: SAATGNTEAF

V gene: TRBV6-6
CDR3 protein: ASSSEERSSPLH

V gene: TRBV6-4
CDR3 protein: ASSPHTRNQETQY

V gene: TRBV19
CDR3 protein: ATAAGQGGWY

V gene: TRBV9
CDR3 protein: ASSVGNYGYT

V gene: TRBV4-1
CDR3 protein: ASSQDGSGPSGDTQY

V gene: TRBV7-9
CDR3 protein: ASTTDNSPLH

V gene: TRBV9
CDR3 protein: ASSGLSTGARYGYT

V gene: TRBV4-1
CDR3 protein: ASSHTPGHSNQPQH

V gene: TRBV27
CDR3 protein: ASRKTGNNEKLF

V gene: TRBV28
CDR3 protein: ASTHRRAGNSGELF

V gene: TRBV5-1
CDR3 protein: ASSPFGGPSYEQY

V gene: TRBV13
CDR3 protein: ATTGGAYGYT

V gene: TRBV10-3
CDR3 protein: ATHGDRAETQY

V gene: TRBV19
CDR3 protein: ARSQGQETQY

V gene: TRBV5-4
CDR3 protein: ASSLRTVGSPLH

V gene: TRBV11-3
CDR3 protein: ASSQGGGYNEQF

V gene: TRBV12-3/TRBV12-4
CDR3 protein: ASSQTGLRYT